The sequence of this T cell receptor (beta chain) was determined in a study of cytomegalovirus exposure and HLA in healthy donors. This CDR3 comprises 16 residues. Germline assignment: CDR1 MDHEN and CDR2 SYDVKM. Primers: 60 Vbeta forward and 13 Jbeta reverse. Here immunoSEQ multiplex PCR was the method, and the copy in TCRdb shows in-frame clones only, minus some. This table holds around 100,000 clones, 76% found once. On this clone: Its antigen is unknown. A read error may produce the germline difference seen at one junction end.

Findings and limits, study-wide: It was only CMV serostatus that was available as immune exposure information.

The chain uses TRBV28 and TRBJ2-5; 8 bases map to TRBD2. This receptor was taken from a woman aged 18-29 years in good health and CMV-seropositive. The sequencing sample was made of PBMCs. The CDR3 sequence: CASSLNSGMIQGTQYF. In DNA form, the CDR3 reads TGTGCCAGCAGTTTAAATAGCGGGATGATCCAAGGGACCCAGTACTTC.